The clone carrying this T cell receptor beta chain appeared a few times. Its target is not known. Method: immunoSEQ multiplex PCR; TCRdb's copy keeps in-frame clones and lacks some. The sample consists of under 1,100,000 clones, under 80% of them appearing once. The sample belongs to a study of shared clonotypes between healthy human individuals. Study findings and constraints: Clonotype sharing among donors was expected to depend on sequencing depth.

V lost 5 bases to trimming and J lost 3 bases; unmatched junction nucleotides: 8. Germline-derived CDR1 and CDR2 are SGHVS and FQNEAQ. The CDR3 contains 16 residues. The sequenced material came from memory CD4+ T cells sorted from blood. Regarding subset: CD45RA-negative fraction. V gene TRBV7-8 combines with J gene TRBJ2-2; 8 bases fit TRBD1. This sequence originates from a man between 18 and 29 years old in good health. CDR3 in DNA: TGTGCCAGCAGCGGCACAGGGGGGCGTTACACCGGGGAGCTGTTTTTT. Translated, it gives CASSGTGGRYTGELFF.